These 23 T cell receptor beta chains were sequenced from one sample in a study of T cell responses to AZD1222 COVID-19 vaccine. Assay used: immunoSEQ multiplex PCR; TCRdb lists only in-frame clones, some missing. The sample carries 100,000 to 110,000 clones, 88% recorded once. The input for sequencing was peripheral blood, taken on day 0 of AZD1222 vaccination. Receptors originate from an adult in good health.

J is TRBJ2-7 and V is TRBV21-1; no DNA check was done on the table's D call, TRBD1. TRBV21-1 is a known pseudogene. The CDR3 covers 13 residues. The CDR3 region has the DNA TGTGCCAGTCTGGACAGGGTGGTGGGCGAGCAGTACTTC. Its translation: CASLDRVVGEQYF.

The chain employs TRBV19 and TRBJ2-2; 10 bases agree with TRBD2. The CDR3 totals 16 residues. The trim removed 3 bases at V and 3 bases at J, leaving 4 bases unmatched. Germline CDR1 reads LNHDA; CDR2 reads SQIVND (reference sequence). DNA for the CDR3: TGTGCCAGTAGTATGCTAGCGGGAGCGGACACCGGGGAGCTGTTTTTT. Its protein product is CASSMLAGADTGELFF.

This chain connects TRBV19 to TRBJ2-2; 9 nucleotides match TRBD2. Germline lookup yields CDR1 LNHDA and CDR2 SQIVND (reference sequence). There are 16 residues in the CDR3. V lost 3 bases, J lost 3 bases, and 5 bases stayed unmatched. The CDR3 sequence: CASSIPTSGYTGELFF. In DNA, the CDR3 is TGTGCCAGTAGTATCCCGACTAGCGGTTACACCGGGGAGCTGTTTTTT.

The chain employs TRBV18 and TRBJ1-5, with D tentatively TRBD1 (6 bases). This CDR3 contains 17 residues. Between the trimmed V and J ends, which lost 3 bases and 5 bases, there was a span of 20 bases. The germline V gene encodes CDR1 KGHSH and CDR2 LQKENI. The CDR3 reads CASSPHPRTVPDQPQHF. The CDR3 DNA is TGTGCCAGCTCACCTCATCCCCGGACAGTCCCCGATCAGCCCCAGCATTTT. The full variable domain, with the rest looked up from reference TRBV18 and TRBJ1-5, is NAGVMQNPRHLVRRRGQEARLRCSPMKGHSHVYWYRQLPEEGLKFMVYLQKENIIDESGMPKERFSAEFPKEGPSILRIQQVVRGDSAAYFCASSPHPRTVPDQPQHFGDGTRLSIL.

This sequence joins TRBV27 and TRBJ1-1; TRBD1 matches at 8 bases. The germline gives CDR1 MNHEY, CDR2 SMNVEV (reference sequence). The V gene end was trimmed by 5 bases and the J gene end by 1 base; junction bases not matched to a gene: 3. The CDR3 is 14 residues long. Here the CDR3 reads CASSPDRENTEAFF. Written as DNA, the CDR3 is TGTGCCAGCAGTCCGGACAGGGAGAACACTGAAGCTTTCTTT.

The gene calls are TRBV6-5 and TRBJ1-5; D is ambiguous. The CDR3 covers 12 residues. In germline, CDR1 is MNHEY, CDR2 SVGAGI. V was pared by 2 bases and J by 6 bases, with 5 bases between. The CDR3: CASSYIGQPQHF. The CDR3, as DNA: TGTGCCAGCAGTTACATCGGTCAGCCCCAGCATTTT.

The V and J genes are TRBV7-2 and TRBJ2-7, with TRBD1 matching 10 bases. From germline, CDR1 is SGHTA and CDR2 FQGNSA. V was clipped by 5 bases and J by 5 bases; unmatched bases: 6. The CDR3 runs 14 residues. CDR3 sequence reads: CASSRGGQGNEQYF. As DNA, the CDR3 is TGTGCCAGCAGCAGGGGGGGACAGGGGAACGAGCAGTACTTC.

Here the CDR3 DNA reads TGTGCCAGCAGCTTAGGGCAAGAGACCCAGTACTTC. As protein: CASSLGQETQYF. The rearrangement links TRBV11-2 to TRBJ2-5; D is undetermined. The CDR3 spans 12 residues. Germline values: CDR1 SGHAT, CDR2 FQNNGV. Trimming took 1 base from V and 2 from J, leaving 2 bases between them.

The chain carries TRBV11-2 and TRBJ1-4; 10 bases are a match to TRBD1. CDR3 length: 16 residues. The V gene end was trimmed by 6 bases and the J gene end by 8 bases; junction bases not matched to a gene: 12. Germline CDR1 is SGHAT and CDR2 is FQNNGV. The CDR3 sequence: CASSPGTGARLEKLFF. The CDR3 region has the DNA TGTGCCAGCAGTCCCGGGACAGGGGCCCGTTTAGAAAAACTGTTTTTT.

V and J are TRBV5-4 and TRBJ2-5; tentatively, D is TRBD2 (5 bases). V dropped 0 bases and J dropped 5 bases, with 11 bases sitting between them. Per germline, CDR1 SGHNT and CDR2 YYREEE (reference sequence). This CDR3 comprises 14 residues. Written as DNA, the CDR3 is TGTGCCAGCAGCTTGGTTCTTAGCGCCGAGACCCAGTACTTC. Residues: CASSLVLSAETQYF.

The V gene is TRBV7-9, the J gene TRBJ2-5; 14 nucleotides match TRBD2. Trimming at V came to 3 bases and at J to 1 base, leaving 10 bases not matched to a gene. CDR3 length: 19 amino acids. Germline V CDR1 and CDR2: SEHNR, FQNEAQ (reference sequence). This CDR3 reads CASSFGTSGRGGPQETQYF. CDR3 sequence (DNA): TGTGCCAGCAGCTTCGGGACTAGCGGGAGAGGAGGGCCCCAAGAGACCCAGTACTTC.

CDR3 sequence reads: CASSISGTGSEAFF. As DNA, the CDR3 is TGTGCCAGTAGTATCTCCGGGACAGGGAGTGAAGCTTTCTTT. This rearrangement joins TRBV19 to TRBJ1-1, with 9 bases identical to TRBD1. There are 14 residues in the CDR3. Germline values: CDR1 LNHDA, CDR2 SQIVND (reference sequence). With V trimmed by 3 bases and J by 7 bases, 6 bases remained unmatched.

The chain employs TRBV6-5 and TRBJ2-4; tentatively, D is TRBD2 (7 bases). Germline CDR1 MNHEY, CDR2 SVGAGI. Trimming shortened V by 7 bases and J by 7 bases, and 17 bases separated the two germline ends. This CDR3 region has 14 residues. This chain's CDR3 is CASTWGGQVNIQYF. The CDR3 coding sequence is TGTGCCAGCACCTGGGGGGGGCAGGTGAACATTCAGTACTTC.

About this clone itself: Sequence at one end of the junction differs from germline and may be a read error. The V gene is TRBV7-2, the J gene TRBJ1-6; no reliable D call. The germline V gene has CDR1 SGHTA and CDR2 FQGNSA. This CDR3 is 12 amino acids long. The CDR3 sequence: CASSSFNSPLHF. In DNA form, the CDR3 reads TGTGCCAGCAGCTCCTTTAATTCACCCCTCCACTTT.

The chain is built from TRBV24-1 and TRBJ2-5; D call uncertain. The germline CDR1 and CDR2 sequences are KGHDR and SFDVKD. The CDR3 extends over 10 amino acids. Here the CDR3 DNA reads TGTGGCCCCTTCCAAGAGACCCAGTACTTC. Amino acids: CGPFQETQYF.

This clone was counted a few times. The V call is TRBV6-2 or TRBV6-3, the J call TRBJ1-6; no firm D call. Germline values: CDR1 MNHEY, CDR2 SVGEGT. V lost 2 bases, J lost 4 bases, and 9 bases lay in between. CDR3 length: 15 amino acids. CDR3 DNA: TGTGCCAGCAGTTACATCGGCAGATATAATTCACCCCTCCACTTT. This sequence encodes CASSYIGRYNSPLHF.

This clone has just a few counts. The rearrangement uses TRBV6-5 and TRBJ1-1, with unresolved D. V lost 6 bases and J lost 0, with 11 bases in between. This CDR3 has 14 residues. Germline loops: CDR1 MNHEY, CDR2 SVGAGI. CDR3 DNA: TGTGCCAGCAGCAGAGAACAGATGAACACTGAAGCTTTCTTT. It codes for CASSREQMNTEAFF.

This clone appeared once. The chain has TRBV18 and TRBJ2-7; maybe TRBD2 (6 bases). V shed 8 bases and J shed 2 bases, with 22 bases lying between them. This CDR3 region has 16 residues. Looked up from germline, CDR1 is KGHSH and CDR2 is LQKENI. CDR3 in amino acids: CASTLAGMGLAYEQYF. In DNA form, the CDR3 reads TGTGCCAGCACCTTGGCGGGGATGGGGTTAGCCTACGAGCAGTACTTC.

The rearrangement joins TRBV21-1 to TRBJ1-2. TRBV21-1 constitutes a pseudogene. The CDR3 contains 17 residues. CDR3 DNA sequence: TGTGCCAGCAGCAAAGCGAGGGACCTAGACGGACTCTATGGCTACACCTTC. It is translated as CASSKARDLDGLYGYTF.

V and J are TRBV9 and TRBJ2-3, with TRBD2 matching 7 bases. The CDR3 extends over 18 amino acids. Germline V gene sequence: CDR1 SGDLS, CDR2 YYNGEE. Unmatched junction bases numbered 12, after V lost 0 bases and J lost 2 bases. DNA for the CDR3: TGTGCCAGCAGCGTAGGGGTCGGGGGGAGCGGGTCCACAGATACGCAGTATTTT. Its translation: CASSVGVGGSGSTDTQYF.

This chain uses TRBV19 with TRBJ2-7, with D unclear. Looked up from germline, CDR1 is LNHDA and CDR2 is SQIVND (reference sequence). The CDR3 extends over 15 amino acids. The V end lost 0 bases, the J end lost 2 bases, and 11 bases lay between the germline ends. The CDR3 spells CASSIDHHGAYEQYF. The CDR3 DNA sequence: TGTGCCAGTAGTATAGATCACCACGGCGCCTACGAGCAGTACTTC.

This clone was counted many times. The same CDR3 also results from other DNA sequences found in this sample. The V and J genes are TRBV19 and TRBJ2-7; 7 nucleotides align to TRBD1. The germline V gene encodes CDR1 LNHDA and CDR2 SQIVND (reference sequence). This CDR3 region has 14 residues. With V trimmed by 1 base and J by 3 bases, 3 bases remained unmatched. The CDR3 DNA reads TGTGCCAGTAGTATAGTGGCAGGGGGCTACGAGCAGTACTTC. Protein product: CASSIVAGGYEQYF.

For this clone: Compared with germline, one end of the junction differs, possibly owing to a read error. V is TRBV7-2 and J is TRBJ1-3; 9 positions match TRBD1. The germline gives CDR1 SGHTA, CDR2 FQGNSA. The CDR3 spans 16 residues. The CDR3 protein is CASSINTGGAGNTIYF. CDR3 coding DNA: TGTGCCAGCAGCATAAATACAGGGGGCGCTGGGAACACCATATATTTT.